The rows below give T cell receptor beta chains drawn from one sample of a study of T-cell memory formation after mild COVID-19. TCRdb re-analysed the 5' RACE reads in MiXCR, keeping a single row per CDR3 protein. The table lists over 300,000 distinct CDR3 sequences, 20% of them singletons, with around 20% in the top ten. Sequencing was carried out using PBMCs or a T cell subset sorted from them (not recorded which). These receptors were obtained from a man aged 18 to 35 who had mild COVID-19 (a few samples of this study predate the infection). Cell type and time point are not known. Each CDR3 is given with its conserved first and last residue. A D gene is named only where the DNA matches it firmly. Clone size is stated in some rows and not others, as once, few, many or a class when expanded.

j_gene: TRBJ2-4
abundance: many
d_gene: TRBD2
v_gene: TRBV7-2
CDR3aa: CATGWQGGNIQYF
CDR3nt: TGTGCCACCGGGTGGCAGGGAGGGAACATTCAGTACTTC

j_gene: TRBJ2-7
abundance: many
d_gene: TRBD1
v_gene: TRBV5-1
CDR3aa: CASSSQPPGQGAYEQYF
CDR3nt: TGCGCCAGCAGCTCGCAACCGCCGGGACAGGGAGCCTACGAGCAGTACTTC

j_gene: TRBJ2-5
abundance: few
d_gene: .
v_gene: TRBV7-7
CDR3aa: CASSVQVQETQYF
CDR3nt: TGTGCTAGCAGCGTACAGGTCCAAGAGACCCAGTACTTC

j_gene: TRBJ2-3
abundance: many
d_gene: .
v_gene: TRBV7-2
CDR3aa: CASSLPSTDTQYF
CDR3nt: TGTGCCAGCAGCTTACCGAGCACAGATACGCAGTATTTT

j_gene: TRBJ2-3
abundance: .
d_gene: .
v_gene: TRBV20-1
CDR3aa: CSASSPGGQYF
CDR3nt: TGCAGTGCTAGTTCCCCGGGTGGGCAGTATTTT

j_gene: TRBJ2-7
abundance: few
d_gene: .
v_gene: TRBV30
CDR3aa: CAWSVQGLLDF
CDR3nt: TGTGCCTGGAGTGTACAAGGGCTCCTTGACTTC

j_gene: TRBJ2-6
abundance: few
d_gene: .
v_gene: TRBV12-3/TRBV12-4
CDR3aa: CASIPGKEGSGANVLTF
CDR3nt: TGTGCCAGCATCCCGGGCAAAGAAGGCTCTGGGGCCAACGTCCTGACTTTC

j_gene: TRBJ1-1
abundance: .
d_gene: .
v_gene: TRBV5-1
CDR3aa: CASSFGGDMNTEAFF
CDR3nt: TGCGCCAGCAGCTTCGGCGGGGACATGAACACTGAAGCTTTCTTT

j_gene: TRBJ2-1
abundance: few
d_gene: .
v_gene: TRBV6-2/TRBV6-3
CDR3aa: CASALRFYNEQFF
CDR3nt: TGTGCCAGCGCTTTGCGATTCTACAATGAGCAGTTCTTC

j_gene: TRBJ1-3
abundance: .
d_gene: .
v_gene: TRBV27
CDR3aa: CASSLRVTIYF
CDR3nt: TGTGCCAGCAGTTTACGGGTCACCATATATTTT

j_gene: TRBJ2-6
abundance: .
d_gene: .
v_gene: TRBV15
CDR3aa: CATIPPVRANVLTF
CDR3nt: TGTGCCACCATTCCCCCAGTTCGAGCCAACGTCCTGACTTTC

j_gene: TRBJ2-3
abundance: .
d_gene: .
v_gene: TRBV2
CDR3aa: CASSDGGPDTQYF
CDR3nt: TGTGCCAGCAGTGATGGGGGACCAGATACGCAGTATTTT

j_gene: TRBJ2-7
abundance: many
d_gene: TRBD1
v_gene: TRBV6-2/TRBV6-3
CDR3aa: CASSEGTGSGEQYF
CDR3nt: TGTGCCAGCAGTGAAGGGACAGGGAGCGGCGAGCAGTACTTC

j_gene: TRBJ1-2
abundance: .
d_gene: .
v_gene: TRBV7-9
CDR3aa: CASSASRGNYGYTF
CDR3nt: TGTGCCAGCAGCGCTAGCAGGGGTAACTATGGCTACACCTTC

j_gene: TRBJ1-4
abundance: .
d_gene: .
v_gene: TRBV5-4
CDR3aa: CASSLERLDEKLFF
CDR3nt: TGTGCCAGCAGCTTGGAGAGACTCGACGAAAAACTGTTTTTT

j_gene: TRBJ1-1
abundance: few
d_gene: .
v_gene: TRBV4-3
CDR3aa: CASCRGWGTEAFF
CDR3nt: TGCGCCAGCTGCCGGGGGTGGGGCACTGAAGCTTTCTTT

j_gene: TRBJ2-6
abundance: .
d_gene: .
v_gene: TRBV28
CDR3aa: CASSVTWSNPGANVLTF
CDR3nt: TGTGCCAGCAGTGTAACCTGGAGTAACCCTGGGGCCAACGTCCTGACTTTC